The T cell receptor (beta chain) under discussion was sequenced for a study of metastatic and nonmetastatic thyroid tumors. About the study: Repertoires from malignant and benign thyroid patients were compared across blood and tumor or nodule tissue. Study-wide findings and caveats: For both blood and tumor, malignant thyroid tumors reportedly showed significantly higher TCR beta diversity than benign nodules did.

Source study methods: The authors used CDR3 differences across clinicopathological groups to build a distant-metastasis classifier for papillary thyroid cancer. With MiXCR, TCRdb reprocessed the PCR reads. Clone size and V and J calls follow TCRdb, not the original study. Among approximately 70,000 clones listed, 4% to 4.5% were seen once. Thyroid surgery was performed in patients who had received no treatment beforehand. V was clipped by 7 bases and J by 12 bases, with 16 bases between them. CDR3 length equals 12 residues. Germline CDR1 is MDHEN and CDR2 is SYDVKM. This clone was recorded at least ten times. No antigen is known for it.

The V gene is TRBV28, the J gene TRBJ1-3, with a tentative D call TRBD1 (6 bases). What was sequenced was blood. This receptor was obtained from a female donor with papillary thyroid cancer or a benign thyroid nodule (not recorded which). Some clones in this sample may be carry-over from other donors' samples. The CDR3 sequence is CASTQPGTIIYF. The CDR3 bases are TGTGCCAGCACCCAGCCCGGGACAATCATATATTTT.